This T cell receptor (beta chain) was obtained from a study of blood T cell repertoires in COVID-19. Clones were sequenced by immunoSEQ multiplex PCR, and TCRdb holds only the in-frame ones, with some missing. The table records under 350,000 clones, 80% to 90% of them present only once. Between the trimmed V and J ends, which lost 0 bases and 5 bases, there was a span of 14 bases. Germline loops: CDR1 SGHKS, CDR2 YYEKEE (reference sequence). The CDR3 runs to 16 residues. The count of this clone is one. The genes are TRBV5-5 and TRBJ1-4; D is possibly TRBD1 (5 bases). This sequence originates from a man under 40 who had recovered from COVID-19. The specimen sequenced was PBMCs or T cells enriched from blood (not recorded which). The CDR3: CASSLGPTGWNEKLFF. DNA for the CDR3: TGTGCCAGCAGCTTGGGGCCCACAGGTTGGAATGAAAAACTGTTTTTT.